The present entry profiles one T cell receptor (beta chain) with its context. As yet, its antigen is unknown. Systemic immunosuppression or autoimmune disease history was grounds to exclude patients. V gave up 2 bases and J gave up 4 bases, with 12 bases separating them. Looked up from germline, CDR1 is SGHDT and CDR2 is YYEEEE. This CDR3 is built from 14 residues. TCRdb keeps only in-frame clones here, not all; method: immunoSEQ multiplex PCR. The sample records about 73,000 clones, about 92% being singletons. The entry originates in a study of OX40 agonist ivuxolimab in advanced cancers. Across the whole study: Eligibility admitted prior anti-PD-1, anti-PD-L1 or anti-CTLA-4 therapy; about 40% had some.

General study points: Antigen specificity was not determined for the expanded peripheral T cells. Among T cells, CD8+ cells averaged more expanded clones than CD4+ cells.

This chain uses TRBV5-6 with TRBJ1-2; the D gene is possibly TRBD1 (6 bases). This TCR was recovered from an adult with an advanced solid tumor such as melanoma, head and neck, liver or kidney cancer. The specimen comprised CD4+ or CD8+ T cells sorted from blood, sampled in a trial of the OX40 agonist ivuxolimab. CDR3 protein: CASSLGGLSYGYTF. DNA for the CDR3: TGTGCCAGCAGCTTAGGGGGGCTTTCCTATGGCTACACCTTC.